The 11 T cell receptor beta chains below were found in one sample sequenced in a study of blood T cell repertoires in COVID-19. Profiled with immunoSEQ multiplex PCR; TCRdb holds only in-frame clones, not every one. The repertoire includes roughly 160,000 clones, roughly 80% of them detected once, and around 3.2% sits in the top ten. Sequencing used PBMCs or T cells enriched from blood (not recorded which). The receptors were gathered from a woman aged 60-70 years who had recovered from COVID-19.

The V call is TRBV19, the J call TRBJ1-6, with 8 bases lining up with TRBD1. Trimming cost V 8 bases and J 7 bases; bases outside gene matches: 7. The CDR3 extends over 14 amino acids. The germline V gene has CDR1 LNHDA and CDR2 SQIVND (reference sequence). CDR3 DNA sequence: TGTGCCAGTGGAAAACAGGGGGAAAATTCACCCCTCCACTTT. It encodes CASGKQGENSPLHF.

V gene TRBV25-1 combines with J gene TRBJ1-1; the D is unclear. The germline V gene encodes CDR1 MGHDK and CDR2 SYGVNS. The V gene lost 0 bases and the J gene lost 5 bases, with 7 bases spanning the gap. The CDR3 has 13 amino acids. CDR3 region: CASSEYGKTEAFF. The CDR3 DNA reads TGTGCCAGCAGTGAATACGGGAAGACTGAAGCTTTCTTT.

The V call is TRBV4-1, the J call TRBJ1-2, with TRBD1 matching over 10 bases. Germline CDR1 MGHRA, CDR2 YSYEKL. V shed 1 base and J 4 bases; nucleotides not matched to a gene: 0. The CDR3 loop spans 14 amino acids. The CDR3 loop is CASSQGDRGYGYTF. In DNA, the CDR3 is TGCGCCAGCAGCCAAGGGGACAGGGGCTATGGCTACACCTTC.

The table lists this clone with a few counts. The chain employs TRBV5-1 and TRBJ1-2; 9 positions match TRBD1. This CDR3 has 15 amino acids. J was trimmed by 8 bases and V by 3 bases; bases with no gene match: 11. The germline V gene encodes CDR1 SGHRS and CDR2 YFSETQ. In DNA form, the CDR3 reads TGCGCCAGCAGCTCAGGACAGGGGTACGATGAAGGCTACACCTTC. As protein: CASSSGQGYDEGYTF.

The rearrangement links TRBV2 to TRBJ1-6; D unclear. Per the germline V gene, CDR1 is SNHLY and CDR2 is FYNNEI. The CDR3 extends over 14 amino acids. V lost 3 bases and J lost 4, with 7 bases in between. The DNA for the CDR3 is TGTGCCAGCAGTGAGAGGTGGTATAATTCACCCCTCCACTTT. Translating gives CASSERWYNSPLHF. Supplemented by reference TRBV2 and TRBJ1-6, the full variable domain reads EPEVTQTPSHQVTQMGQEVILRCVPISNHLYFYWYRQILGQKVEFLVSFYNNEISEKSEIFDDQFSVERPDGSNFTLKIRSTKLEDSAMYFCASSERWYNSPLHFGNGTRLTVT.

A note on this clone: Other DNA sequences in this specimen translate into the identical CDR3. The CDR3 DNA sequence: TGCGCCAGCAGCACGGGGGGCAACTATGGCTACACCTTC. Residues: CASSTGGNYGYTF. V and J are TRBV5-1 and TRBJ1-2; maybe TRBD1 (6 bases). The CDR3 is made up of 13 amino acids. The germline gives CDR1 SGHRS, CDR2 YFSETQ. V lost 4 bases, J lost 2 bases, and 9 bases lay in between.

V usage is TRBV9 and J usage is TRBJ1-1, with a possible D match to TRBD1 (5 bases). Per germline, CDR1 SGDLS and CDR2 YYNGEE. With 4 bases removed from V and 3 bases from J, the gap between germline ends came to 16 bases. The CDR3 consists of 15 residues. CDR3 DNA sequence: TGTGCCAGCAGCCAATCCCCCTTGGGGCACACTGAAGCTTTCTTT. It yields the protein CASSQSPLGHTEAFF.

The V call is TRBV30, the J call TRBJ1-4; D gene unclear. V was cut by 3 bases and J by 4 bases, with 6 bases left in between. Germline V CDR1 and CDR2: GTSNPN, SVGIG (reference sequence). The CDR3 length is 12 residues. The CDR3 is CAWRGSNEKLFF. CDR3 sequence (DNA): TGTGCCTGGAGGGGGAGTAATGAAAAACTGTTTTTT. Full variable domain (missing parts from reference TRBV30 and TRBJ1-4): SQTIHQWPATLVQPVGSPLSLECTVEGTSNPNLYWYRQAAGRGLQLLFYSVGIGQISSEVPQNLSASRPQDRQFILSSKKLLLSDSGFYLCAWRGSNEKLFFGSGTQLSVL.

The CDR3 DNA sequence: TGTGCCAGCAGCTCCATTCGGGTGAACACTGAAGCTTTCTTT. Translation: CASSSIRVNTEAFF. This chain joins TRBV5-5 and TRBJ1-1; unclear D gene. The CDR3 length is 14 residues. The germline V gene has CDR1 SGHKS and CDR2 YYEKEE (reference sequence). The V end was cut by 3 bases, the J end by 0 bases, with 9 bases between.

CDR3 coding DNA: TGTGCCAGCAGCTCCTCAGCGGCCACAGATACGCAGTATTTT. Translating gives CASSSSAATDTQYF. The chain joins TRBV11-2 to TRBJ2-3; D is possibly TRBD2 (5 bases). The CDR3 covers 14 residues. With 4 bases removed from V and 2 bases from J, the gap between germline ends came to 10 bases. In germline, CDR1 is SGHAT, CDR2 FQNNGV.

This clone appeared a few times. The rearrangement uses TRBV7-3 and TRBJ1-1, with D possibly being TRBD1 (6 bases). CDR1 and CDR2 (germline): SGHTA, FQGTGA. CDR3 length: 15 residues. Trimming took 5 bases from V and 1 from J, leaving 14 bases between them. CDR3: CASSPRTAPNTEAFF. CDR3 nucleotides: TGTGCCAGCAGCCCAAGGACAGCCCCGAACACTGAAGCTTTCTTT.